This TCR beta chain stems from a study of cytomegalovirus exposure and HLA in healthy donors. Study at large: One earlier analysis, a look at roughly 170 million T cells, found some 110 million unique TCR beta sequences.

This CDR3 has 13 amino acids. V lost 4 bases and J lost 5, with 11 bases in between. Germline assignment: CDR1 SNHLY and CDR2 FYNNEI. Whole-study findings and limits: In a later analysis, at a false discovery rate of 0.05, under 20,000 TCR beta sequences were associated with HLA alleles.

The PCR made use of 60 Vbeta and 13 Jbeta primers. The protocol was immunoSEQ multiplex PCR, while the TCRdb copy is restricted to in-frame clones and leaves out a portion. There are 180,000 or so clones in the sample; 77% occur only once, and 3% to 4.5% lies in the top ten. With respect to this clone: Its antigen is still unknown.

This sequence joins TRBV2 and TRBJ2-5; D is unclear. This TCR was recovered from a woman aged 60 to 75 in good health and CMV-seropositive. The specimen was PBMCs. For the CDR3, the DNA is TGTGCCAGCAGTGGATCTCTCGGGGAGACCCAGTACTTC. It codes for CASSGSLGETQYF.